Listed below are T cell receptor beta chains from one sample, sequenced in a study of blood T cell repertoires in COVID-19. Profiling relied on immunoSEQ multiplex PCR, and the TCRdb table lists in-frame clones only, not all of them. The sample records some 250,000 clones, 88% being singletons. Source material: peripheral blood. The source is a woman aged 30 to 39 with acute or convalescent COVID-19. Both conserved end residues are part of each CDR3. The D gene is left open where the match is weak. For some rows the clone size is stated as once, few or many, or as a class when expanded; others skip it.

CDR3 protein: CASSLGQQNTEAFF
CDR3 DNA: TGCGCCAGCAGCCTTGGACAGCAGAACACTGAAGCTTTCTTT
J gene: TRBJ1-1
clone size: .
V gene: TRBV5-1
CDR3 length: 14
D gene: .

CDR3 protein: CASSAYSGELFF
CDR3 DNA: TGTGCCAGCAGTGCTTATAGCGGGGAGCTGTTTTTT
J gene: TRBJ2-2
clone size: .
V gene: TRBV9
CDR3 length: 12
D gene: .

CDR3 protein: CASSLVAGDTEAFF
CDR3 DNA: TGTGCCAGCAGCTTAGTGGCCGGGGACACTGAAGCTTTCTTT
J gene: TRBJ1-1
clone size: .
V gene: TRBV7-9
CDR3 length: 14
D gene: .

CDR3 protein: CTSSHYGSLGVEETQYF
CDR3 DNA: TGCACCAGCAGCCACTATGGGTCTTTGGGCGTCGAGGAGACCCAGTACTTC
J gene: TRBJ2-5
clone size: .
V gene: TRBV1
CDR3 length: 17
D gene: .

CDR3 protein: CSATGTGVEQYF
CDR3 DNA: TGCAGCGCGACCGGGACGGGGGTCGAGCAGTACTTC
J gene: TRBJ2-7
clone size: once
V gene: TRBV29-1
CDR3 length: 12
D gene: .

CDR3 protein: CASSGGVKNEQYF
CDR3 DNA: TGTGCCAGCAGCGGGGGGGTCAAGAACGAGCAGTACTTC
J gene: TRBJ2-7
clone size: .
V gene: TRBV7-8
CDR3 length: 13
D gene: TRBD2

CDR3 protein: CASSSGTSGSPYHNEQFF
CDR3 DNA: TGCGCCAGCAGCTCCGGGACTAGCGGGAGTCCGTATCACAATGAGCAGTTCTTC
J gene: TRBJ2-1
clone size: .
V gene: TRBV5-1
CDR3 length: 18
D gene: TRBD2

CDR3 protein: CASSLDGTIYEQYF
CDR3 DNA: TGTGCCAGCAGCTTAGACGGGACAATCTACGAGCAGTACTTC
J gene: TRBJ2-7
clone size: .
V gene: TRBV11-2
CDR3 length: 14
D gene: .

CDR3 protein: CASRPGTGNTGELFF
CDR3 DNA: TGCGCCAGCAGACCCGGGACAGGGAACACCGGGGAGCTGTTTTTT
J gene: TRBJ2-2
clone size: .
V gene: TRBV5-1
CDR3 length: 15
D gene: TRBD1

CDR3 protein: CASSPHSGTTAYEQYF
CDR3 DNA: TGCGCCAGCAGCCCCCACTCGGGGACAACCGCCTACGAGCAGTACTTC
J gene: TRBJ2-7
clone size: .
V gene: TRBV4-3
CDR3 length: 16
D gene: .

CDR3 protein: CASSQDRGFGAYF
CDR3 DNA: TGTGCCAGCAGCCAAGATCGCGGCTTTGGGGCGTATTTT
J gene: TRBJ2-3
clone size: .
V gene: TRBV3-1/TRBV3-2
CDR3 length: 13
D gene: .

CDR3 protein: CAIRTSGSAAYEQYF
CDR3 DNA: TGTGCCATCAGGACTAGCGGGAGTGCCGCCTACGAGCAGTACTTC
J gene: TRBJ2-7
clone size: .
V gene: TRBV10-3
CDR3 length: 15
D gene: TRBD2

CDR3 protein: CASSSDFWSTTGELFF
CDR3 DNA: TGTGCCAGCAGTTCGGACTTCTGGTCCACCACCGGGGAGCTGTTTTTT
J gene: TRBJ2-2
clone size: few
V gene: TRBV6-2/TRBV6-3
CDR3 length: 16
D gene: .

CDR3 protein: CASSRVDSHTDTQYF
CDR3 DNA: TGTGCCAGCAGCCGAGTTGACTCTCACACAGATACGCAGTATTTT
J gene: TRBJ2-3
clone size: few
V gene: TRBV3-1/TRBV3-2
CDR3 length: 15
D gene: .

CDR3 protein: CASSYGLAGVTDTQYF
CDR3 DNA: TGTGCCAGCAGTTACGGACTAGCGGGAGTTACAGATACGCAGTATTTT
J gene: TRBJ2-3
clone size: once
V gene: TRBV6-5
CDR3 length: 16
D gene: TRBD2

CDR3 protein: CSANRGYEQYF
CDR3 DNA: TGCAGCGCGAACAGGGGCTACGAGCAGTACTTC
J gene: TRBJ2-7
clone size: .
V gene: TRBV29-1
CDR3 length: 11
D gene: TRBD1

CDR3 protein: CASSQVSTGRVSIYF
CDR3 DNA: TGTGCCAGCAGCCAAGTTTCTACAGGGAGAGTTTCCATATATTTT
J gene: TRBJ1-3
clone size: .
V gene: TRBV3-1/TRBV3-2
CDR3 length: 15
D gene: .

CDR3 protein: CASSPPDTGELFF
CDR3 DNA: TGTGCCAGCAGCCCCCCTGACACCGGGGAGCTGTTTTTT
J gene: TRBJ2-2
clone size: .
V gene: TRBV7-6
CDR3 length: 13
D gene: .

CDR3 protein: CASSVDSGTYEQYF
CDR3 DNA: TGTGCCAGCAGCGTAGACAGCGGTACCTACGAGCAGTACTTC
J gene: TRBJ2-7
clone size: many
V gene: TRBV9
CDR3 length: 14
D gene: .

CDR3 protein: CASSESLGSLSSYNEQFF
CDR3 DNA: TGTGCCAGCAGTGAAAGTCTCGGGAGTCTGAGCTCCTACAATGAGCAGTTCTTC
J gene: TRBJ2-1
clone size: .
V gene: TRBV6-1
CDR3 length: 18
D gene: .

CDR3 protein: CASRGDSSNTEAFF
CDR3 DNA: TGTGCCAGCAGGGGGGACAGTTCGAACACTGAAGCTTTCTTT
J gene: TRBJ1-1
clone size: .
V gene: TRBV25-1
CDR3 length: 14
D gene: TRBD1

CDR3 protein: CASSTHLDSPLHF
CDR3 DNA: TGTGCCAGTAGTACCCATTTAGATTCACCCCTCCACTTT
J gene: TRBJ1-6
clone size: .
V gene: TRBV19
CDR3 length: 13
D gene: .

CDR3 protein: CASKVEVSYNEQFF
CDR3 DNA: TGTGCCAGCAAGGTGGAGGTCTCCTACAATGAGCAGTTCTTC
J gene: TRBJ2-1
clone size: .
V gene: TRBV6-5
CDR3 length: 14
D gene: .

CDR3 protein: CASSWVRDTQYF
CDR3 DNA: TGTGCCAGCAGTTGGGTCAGGGATACGCAGTATTTT
J gene: TRBJ2-3
clone size: .
V gene: TRBV12-3/TRBV12-4
CDR3 length: 12
D gene: .

CDR3 protein: CASSVIAGAETQYF
CDR3 DNA: TGTGCCAGCAGTGTAATAGCGGGAGCAGAGACCCAGTACTTC
J gene: TRBJ2-5
clone size: .
V gene: TRBV2
CDR3 length: 14
D gene: TRBD2

CDR3 protein: CASSLRAGGGELFF
CDR3 DNA: TGTGCCAGCAGCTTAAGGGCAGGGGGCGGGGAGCTGTTTTTT
J gene: TRBJ2-2
clone size: .
V gene: TRBV7-3
CDR3 length: 14
D gene: TRBD1

CDR3 protein: CASSRTGQTGYTF
CDR3 DNA: TGTGCCAGTAGTAGAACGGGACAAACTGGCTACACCTTC
J gene: TRBJ1-2
clone size: .
V gene: TRBV19
CDR3 length: 13
D gene: .

CDR3 protein: CASSQDLAGGGHEQFF
CDR3 DNA: TGTGCCAGCAGCCAAGATCTAGCGGGAGGGGGTCATGAGCAGTTCTTC
J gene: TRBJ2-1
clone size: .
V gene: TRBV14
CDR3 length: 16
D gene: TRBD2